This T cell receptor (beta chain) was recovered during a study of blood T cell repertoires in COVID-19. The data were produced by immunoSEQ multiplex PCR, yet TCRdb's version contains in-frame clones alone and is incomplete. The sample records more than 300,000 clones, more than 70% being singletons. The CDR3 length is 14 residues. Germline assignment: CDR1 SGHAT and CDR2 FQDESV (reference sequence). V was pared by 5 bases and J by 2 bases, with 13 bases between. This clone appeared once. The J gene is TRBJ2-7, the V gene TRBV11-1, with D maybe TRBD2 (5 bases). The source material was peripheral blood. The source is a woman between 45 and 65 years old with acute or convalescent COVID-19. CDR3 residues: CASSARTRAYEQYF. The CDR3 DNA is TGTGCCAGCAGCGCCCGTACTAGGGCCTACGAGCAGTACTTC.